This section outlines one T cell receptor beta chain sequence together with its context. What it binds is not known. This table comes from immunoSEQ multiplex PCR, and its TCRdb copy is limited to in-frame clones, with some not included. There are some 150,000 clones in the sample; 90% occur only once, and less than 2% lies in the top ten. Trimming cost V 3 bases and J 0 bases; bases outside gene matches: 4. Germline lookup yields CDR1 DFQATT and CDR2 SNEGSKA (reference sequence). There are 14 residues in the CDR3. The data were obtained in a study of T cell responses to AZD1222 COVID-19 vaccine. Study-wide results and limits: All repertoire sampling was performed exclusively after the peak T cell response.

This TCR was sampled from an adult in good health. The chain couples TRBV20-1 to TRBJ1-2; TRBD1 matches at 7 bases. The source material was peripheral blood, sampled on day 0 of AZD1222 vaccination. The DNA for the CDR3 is TGCAGTGCTAGTTGGGACAGAACTAACTATGGCTACACCTTC. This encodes CSASWDRTNYGYTF.